This TCR beta chain was observed in a study of blood T cell repertoires in COVID-19. Measured with immunoSEQ multiplex PCR; TCRdb has only the in-frame clones, and not every one. The sample contains roughly 280,000 clones, around 89% of which appear only once. The CDR3 loop spans 14 amino acids. V was pared by 1 base and J by 4 bases, with 8 bases between. CDR1 is LGHDT, CDR2 YNNKEL, per germline (reference sequence). The material sequenced was PBMCs or T cells enriched from blood (not recorded which). The sequence was obtained from a woman aged 18-30 years who had recovered from COVID-19. The rearrangement links TRBV3-1 (or the pseudogene TRBV3-2) to TRBJ1-3; possibly TRBD1 for D (5 bases). CDR3 loop: CASSQAGFGNTIYF. CDR3 in DNA: TGTGCCAGCAGCCAAGCAGGGTTCGGAAACACCATATATTTT.